These 5 T cell receptor beta chains were all obtained from the same sample, sequenced in a study of early T cells in non-severe SARS-CoV-2 infection. TCRdb processed the 5' RACE reads anew with MiXCR; each CDR3 protein has one entry. The sample consists of about 84,000 distinct CDR3 sequences, about 12% of them appearing once. Specimen: whole blood. Receptor source: an adult who was a healthcare worker with PCR-confirmed SARS-CoV-2 infection or an uninfected control (not recorded which).

This clonotype has ten or more counts. This sequence joins TRBV20-1 and TRBJ2-5; 11 positions agree with TRBD2. Germline CDR1 is DFQATT and CDR2 is SNEGSKA (reference sequence). The CDR3 is 13 amino acids. V was clipped by 1 base and J by 7 bases; unmatched bases: 2. Here the CDR3 reads CSARVAGGGTQYF. The CDR3 region has the DNA TGCAGTGCTAGAGTAGCGGGAGGGGGGACCCAGTACTTC.

This clonotype was counted a few times. The chain joins TRBV9 to TRBJ2-1; 8 nucleotides match TRBD1. This CDR3 is 15 amino acids long. The germline V gene has CDR1 SGDLS and CDR2 YYNGEE. V shed 4 bases and J 5 bases; nucleotides not matched to a gene: 8. The DNA for the CDR3 is TGTGCCAGCAGCTCCCGGGACAGGCCCAACAATGAGCAGTTCTTC. This encodes CASSSRDRPNNEQFF. Full variable domain (missing parts from reference TRBV9 and TRBJ2-1): DSGVTQTPKHLITATGQRVTLRCSPRSGDLSVYWYQQSLDQGLQFLIQYYNGEERAKGNILERFSAQQFPDLHSELNLSSLELGDSALYFCASSSRDRPNNEQFFGPGTRLTVL.

This clonotype came up a few times. The chain combines TRBV6-5 with TRBJ1-3, with D unresolved. Trimming pared 4 bases from V and 2 bases from J, leaving 12 bases between. CDR1 is MNHEY and CDR2 is SVGAGI in the germline V gene. The CDR3 consists of 15 residues. The CDR3 here is CASSSWGVPGNTIYF. CDR3 nucleotides: TGTGCCAGCAGTTCCTGGGGAGTCCCTGGAAACACCATATATTTT.

This clonotype was detected only once. One junction end disagrees with the germline gene, perhaps due to a read error. This chain joins TRBV28 and TRBJ2-1; possible D gene TRBD2, 7 bases. The CDR3 length is 12 residues. Looked up from germline, CDR1 is MDHEN and CDR2 is SYDVKM. The CDR3: CASRRGGHEQFF. CDR3 nucleotides: TGTGCCAGCCGTAGGGGGGGTCATGAACAGTTCTTC. The variable domain in full, with the rest retrieved from reference TRBV28 and TRBJ2-1, is DVKVTQSSRYLVKRTGEKVFLECVQDMDHENMFWYRQDPGLGLRLIYFSYDVKMKEKGDIPEGYSVSREKKERFSLILESASTNQTSMYLCASRRGGHEQFFGPGTRLTVL.

The chain employs TRBV7-8 and TRBJ2-3, with TRBD2 identical over 12 bases. This CDR3 comprises 15 residues. Germline CDR1 SGHVS, CDR2 FQNEAQ. Trimming took 6 bases from V and 6 from J; bases not matched to a gene: 7. As DNA, the CDR3 is TGTGCCAGCAGACGCCTAGCGGGGGGGCCGGATACGCAGTATTTT. This gives the protein CASRRLAGGPDTQYF.